Following are 10 T cell receptor beta chains from one sample sequenced in a study of blood T cell repertoires in COVID-19. Clones were read by immunoSEQ multiplex PCR, and TCRdb kept only the in-frame ones, dropping some. The table has roughly 700,000 clones, 70% to 90% seen once. The sequenced sample was peripheral blood. The receptors come from a woman aged 18-29 years with acute or convalescent COVID-19.

The gene calls are TRBV3-1 (or the pseudogene TRBV3-2) and TRBJ2-2; 11 nucleotides match TRBD2. CDR1 is LGHDT and CDR2 is YNNKEL in the germline V gene (reference sequence). J gave up 7 bases and V 1 base, and 2 bases lay outside the gene matches. The CDR3 runs 15 residues. The CDR3 region is CASSQGGTSGGELFF. CDR3 DNA sequence: TGTGCCAGCAGCCAAGGTGGGACTAGCGGCGGGGAGCTGTTTTTT.

The chain combines TRBV4-1 with TRBJ1-1; tentatively, D is TRBD1 (6 bases). Germline V gene lookup returns CDR1 MGHRA and CDR2 YSYEKL. V shed 3 bases and J shed 1 base, with 15 bases lying between them. The length of the CDR3 is 16 residues. The CDR3: CASSHTPGHTNTEAFF. The CDR3 coding sequence is TGCGCCAGCAGCCATACTCCGGGACACACGAACACTGAAGCTTTCTTT.

The rearrangement uses TRBV11-2 and TRBJ1-3; 9 bases align to TRBD1. This CDR3 contains 18 residues. CDR1 SGHAT and CDR2 FQNNGV come from the germline V gene. Trimming cost V 5 bases and J 0 bases; bases outside gene matches: 11. The CDR3 DNA reads TGTGCCAGCAGCGAATCCCCGGGACAGGGAAGCTCTGGAAACACCATATATTTT. It is translated as CASSESPGQGSSGNTIYF. Full variable domain (rest looked up from reference TRBV11-2 and TRBJ1-3): EAGVAQSPRYKIIEKRQSVAFWCNPISGHATLYWYQQILGQGPKLLIQFQNNGVVDDSQLPKDRFSAERLKGVDSTLKIQPAKLEDSAVYLCASSESPGQGSSGNTIYFGEGSWLTVV.

Points on this clone: The same CDR3 arises from other DNA sequences in this sample as well. This chain uses TRBV19 with TRBJ1-1; 9 nucleotides align to TRBD1. V lost 5 bases, J lost 1 base, and 2 bases stayed unmatched. There are 14 residues in the CDR3. Germline V gene sequence: CDR1 LNHDA, CDR2 SQIVND (reference sequence). In nucleotides, the CDR3 is TGTGCCAGTAGTTCGGGACAGGGGAACACTGAAGCTTTCTTT. Translation: CASSSGQGNTEAFF.

The chain uses TRBV9 and TRBJ1-2; D is undetermined. The CDR3 has 13 residues. The V gene lost 3 bases and the J gene lost 2 bases, with 8 bases spanning the gap. The germline CDR1 and CDR2 sequences are SGDLS and YYNGEE. CDR3 in DNA: TGTGCCAGCAGCGAGGAGATGAACTATGGCTACACCTTC. It encodes CASSEEMNYGYTF.

The V and J genes are TRBV19 and TRBJ1-5; possible D gene TRBD1, 5 bases. Trimming left V 7 bases short and J 3 bases short, with 16 bases between. Germline V CDR1 and CDR2: LNHDA, SQIVND (reference sequence). The CDR3 totals 15 residues. CDR3 amino acids: CASTVGARVNQPQHF. DNA for the CDR3: TGTGCCAGTACGGTAGGCGCCAGGGTCAATCAGCCCCAGCATTTT.

This sequence joins TRBV5-1 and TRBJ1-2; 12 bases are shared with TRBD1. The CDR3 is made up of 18 amino acids. The junction had 8 bases not matched to a gene; V was cut back by 0 bases and J by 2 bases. Looked up from germline, CDR1 is SGHRS and CDR2 is YFSETQ. CDR3 region: CASSLGGTGGGRNYGYTF. DNA for the CDR3: TGCGCCAGCAGCTTGGGCGGGACAGGGGGCGGACGGAACTATGGCTACACCTTC.

The gene calls are TRBV9 and TRBJ1-1; a weak D match, TRBD1 (6 bases). V was cut by 5 bases and J by 7 bases, with 15 bases left in between. Germline lookup yields CDR1 SGDLS and CDR2 YYNGEE. The CDR3 totals 13 residues. The CDR3 region has the DNA TGTGCCAGCAGTGGCTGGGGGCAGGGTGAAGCTTTCTTT. Translating gives CASSGWGQGEAFF. Combining the CDR3 with reference TRBV9 and TRBJ1-1 gives the whole variable domain DSGVTQTPKHLITATGQRVTLRCSPRSGDLSVYWYQQSLDQGLQFLIQYYNGEERAKGNILERFSAQQFPDLHSELNLSSLELGDSALYFCASSGWGQGEAFFGQGTRLTVV.

The chain is built from TRBV9 and TRBJ2-1, with 14 bases fitting TRBD2. The CDR3 is made up of 17 amino acids. The junction had 6 bases not matched to a gene; V was cut back by 4 bases and J by 3 bases. The germline V gene has CDR1 SGDLS and CDR2 YYNGEE. CDR3 sequence reads: CASSFRTSGGIYNEQFF. CDR3 sequence (DNA): TGTGCCAGCAGCTTCCGGACTAGCGGGGGGATCTACAATGAGCAGTTCTTC.

Turning to this clone: The same CDR3 is also encoded by other DNA sequences in this sample. The CDR3 sequence: CASSPGNTEAFF. DNA for the CDR3: TGCGCCAGCAGCCCAGGAAACACTGAAGCTTTCTTT. The chain is built from TRBV4-3 and TRBJ1-1; no clear D. The ends were cut back, 4 bases at V and 2 bases at J, with 5 bases in the middle. Germline V gives CDR1 LGHNA, CDR2 YSLEER. The CDR3 is made up of 12 amino acids.